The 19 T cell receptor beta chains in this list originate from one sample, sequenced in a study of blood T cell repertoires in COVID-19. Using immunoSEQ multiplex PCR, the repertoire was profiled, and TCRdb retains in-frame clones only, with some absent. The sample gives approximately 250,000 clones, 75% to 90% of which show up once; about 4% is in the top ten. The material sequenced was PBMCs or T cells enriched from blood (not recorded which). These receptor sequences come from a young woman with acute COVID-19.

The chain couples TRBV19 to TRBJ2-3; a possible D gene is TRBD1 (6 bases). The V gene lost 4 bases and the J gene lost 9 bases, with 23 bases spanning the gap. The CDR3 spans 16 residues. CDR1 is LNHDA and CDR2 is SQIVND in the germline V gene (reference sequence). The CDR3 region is CASSRRQESPAETQYF. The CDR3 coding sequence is TGTGCCAGTAGTAGACGACAGGAATCCCCCGCGGAAACGCAGTATTTT.

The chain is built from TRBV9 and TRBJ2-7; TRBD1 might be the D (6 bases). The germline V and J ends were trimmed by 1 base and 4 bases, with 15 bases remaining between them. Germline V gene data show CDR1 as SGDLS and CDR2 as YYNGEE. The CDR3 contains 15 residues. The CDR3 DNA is TGTGCCAGCAGCGTATCTTGGACAGCCCGTTACGAGCAGTACTTC. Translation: CASSVSWTARYEQYF.

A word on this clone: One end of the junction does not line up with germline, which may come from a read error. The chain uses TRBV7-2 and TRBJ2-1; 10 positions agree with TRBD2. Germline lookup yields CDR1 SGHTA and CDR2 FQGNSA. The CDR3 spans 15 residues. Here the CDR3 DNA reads TGTGCCAGCACCTTAGGACTAGCGGAAGACAATGAGCAGTTCTTC. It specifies CASTLGLAEDNEQFF.

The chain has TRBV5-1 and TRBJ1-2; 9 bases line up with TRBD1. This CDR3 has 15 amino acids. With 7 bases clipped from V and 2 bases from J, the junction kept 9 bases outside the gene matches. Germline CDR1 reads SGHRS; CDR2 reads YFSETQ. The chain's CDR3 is CASADLDRGNYGYTF. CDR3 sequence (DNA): TGCGCCAGCGCAGACTTGGACAGGGGCAACTATGGCTACACCTTC.

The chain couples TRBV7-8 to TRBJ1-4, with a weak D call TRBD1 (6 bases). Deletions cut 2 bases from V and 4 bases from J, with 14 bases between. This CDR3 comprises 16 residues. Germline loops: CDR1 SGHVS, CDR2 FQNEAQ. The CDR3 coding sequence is TGTGCCAGCAGCTTACGCCCCAGGGGCCTTAATGAAAAACTGTTTTTT. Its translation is CASSLRPRGLNEKLFF.

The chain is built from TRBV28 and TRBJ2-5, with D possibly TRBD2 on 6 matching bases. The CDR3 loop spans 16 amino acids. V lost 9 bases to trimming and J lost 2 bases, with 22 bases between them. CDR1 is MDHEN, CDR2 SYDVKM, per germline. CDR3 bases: TGTGCCAGTCGAACGGGACTCAATTCCATACAAGAGACCCAGTACTTC. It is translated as CASRTGLNSIQETQYF.

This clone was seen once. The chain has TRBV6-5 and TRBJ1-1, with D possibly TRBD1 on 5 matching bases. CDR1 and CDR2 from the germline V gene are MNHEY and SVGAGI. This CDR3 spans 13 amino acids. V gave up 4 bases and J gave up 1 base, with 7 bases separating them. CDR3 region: CASSFRENTEAFF. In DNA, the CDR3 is TGTGCCAGCAGTTTCAGGGAGAACACTGAAGCTTTCTTT.

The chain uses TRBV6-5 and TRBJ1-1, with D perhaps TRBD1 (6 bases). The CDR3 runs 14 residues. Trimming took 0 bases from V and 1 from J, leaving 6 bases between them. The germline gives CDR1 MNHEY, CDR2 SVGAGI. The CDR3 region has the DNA TGTGCCAGCAGTTACTCGACAGGGAACACTGAAGCTTTCTTT. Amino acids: CASSYSTGNTEAFF.

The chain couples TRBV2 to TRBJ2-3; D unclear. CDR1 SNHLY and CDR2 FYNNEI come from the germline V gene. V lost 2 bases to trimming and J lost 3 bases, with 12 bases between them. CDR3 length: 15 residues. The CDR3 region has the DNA TGTGCCAGCAGTGAAAGAGGAATGACGACAGATACGCAGTATTTT. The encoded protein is CASSERGMTTDTQYF.

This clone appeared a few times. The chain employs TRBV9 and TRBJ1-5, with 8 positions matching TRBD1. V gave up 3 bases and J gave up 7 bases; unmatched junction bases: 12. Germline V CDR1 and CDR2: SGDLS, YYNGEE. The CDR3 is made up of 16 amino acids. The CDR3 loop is CASSAPLQGVSQPQHF. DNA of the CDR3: TGTGCCAGCAGCGCCCCACTACAGGGGGTATCGCAGCCCCAGCATTTT.

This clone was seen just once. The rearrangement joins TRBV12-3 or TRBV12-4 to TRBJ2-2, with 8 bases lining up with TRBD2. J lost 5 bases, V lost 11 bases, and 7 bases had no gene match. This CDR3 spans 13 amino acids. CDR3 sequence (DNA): TGTGCCGGTAAAATAGCGGGAACCGGGGAGCTGTTTTTT. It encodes CAGKIAGTGELFF.

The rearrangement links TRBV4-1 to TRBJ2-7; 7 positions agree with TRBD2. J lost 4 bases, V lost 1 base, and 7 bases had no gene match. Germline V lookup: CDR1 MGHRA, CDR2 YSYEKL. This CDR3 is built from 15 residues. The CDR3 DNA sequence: TGCGCCAGCAGCCAAGCCCGTACTAGCGCTTACGAGCAGTACTTC. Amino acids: CASSQARTSAYEQYF.

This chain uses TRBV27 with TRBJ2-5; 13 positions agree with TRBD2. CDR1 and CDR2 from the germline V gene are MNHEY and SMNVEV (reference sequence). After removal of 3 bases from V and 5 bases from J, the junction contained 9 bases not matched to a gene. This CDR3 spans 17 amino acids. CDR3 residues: CASSFIGLAGAGETQYF. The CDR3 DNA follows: TGTGCCAGCAGTTTCATAGGACTAGCGGGAGCCGGGGAGACCCAGTACTTC.

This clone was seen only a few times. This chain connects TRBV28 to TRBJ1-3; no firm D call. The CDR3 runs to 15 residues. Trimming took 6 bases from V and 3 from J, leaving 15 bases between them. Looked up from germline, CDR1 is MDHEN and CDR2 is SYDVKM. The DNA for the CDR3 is TGTGCCAGCAGCTACGGGGAGTTCGGTGGAAACACCATATATTTT. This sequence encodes CASSYGEFGGNTIYF.

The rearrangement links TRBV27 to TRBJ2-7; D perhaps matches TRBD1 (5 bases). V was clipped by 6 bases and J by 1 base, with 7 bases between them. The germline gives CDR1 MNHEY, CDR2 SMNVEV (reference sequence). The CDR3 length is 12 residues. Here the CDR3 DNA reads TGTGCCAGCAGAGGGGTATCCTACGAGCAGTACTTC. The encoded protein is CASRGVSYEQYF.

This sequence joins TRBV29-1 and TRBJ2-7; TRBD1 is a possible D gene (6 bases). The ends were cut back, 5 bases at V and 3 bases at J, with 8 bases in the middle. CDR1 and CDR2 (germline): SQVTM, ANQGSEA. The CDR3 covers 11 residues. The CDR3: CSVTGSYEQYF. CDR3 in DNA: TGCAGCGTTACAGGGAGCTACGAGCAGTACTTC.

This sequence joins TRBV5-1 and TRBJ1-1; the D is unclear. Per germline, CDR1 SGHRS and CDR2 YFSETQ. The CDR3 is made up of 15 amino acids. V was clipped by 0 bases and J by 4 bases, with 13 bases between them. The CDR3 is CASSLGPGDSTEAFF. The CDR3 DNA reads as TGCGCCAGCAGCTTGGGTCCCGGGGATAGCACTGAAGCTTTCTTT.

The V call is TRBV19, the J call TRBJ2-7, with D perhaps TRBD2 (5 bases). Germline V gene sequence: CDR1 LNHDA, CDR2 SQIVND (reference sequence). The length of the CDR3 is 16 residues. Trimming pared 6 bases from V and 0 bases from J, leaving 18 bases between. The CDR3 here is CASRTADGVPSYEQYF. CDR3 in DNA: TGTGCCAGTAGGACGGCGGACGGGGTCCCCTCCTACGAGCAGTACTTC.

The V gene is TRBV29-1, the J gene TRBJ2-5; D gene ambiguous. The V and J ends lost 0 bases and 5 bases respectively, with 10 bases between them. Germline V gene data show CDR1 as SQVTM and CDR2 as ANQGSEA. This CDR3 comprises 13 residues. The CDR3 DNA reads TGCAGCGTTGAAGAGGAGATTTCGGAGACCCAGTACTTC. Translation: CSVEEEISETQYF.